These 10 T cell receptor beta chains share one sample of origin, sequenced in a study of cytomegalovirus exposure and HLA in healthy donors. Primers for the PCR totalled 60 Vbeta and 13 Jbeta. The data were produced by immunoSEQ multiplex PCR, yet TCRdb's version contains in-frame clones alone and is incomplete. In the table there are approximately 53,000 clones, 77% of which are singletons. Specimen: PBMCs. The receptors come from a woman aged 35 to 49 in good health and CMV-seropositive.

J is TRBJ2-2 and V is TRBV2; perhaps TRBD1 as D (6 bases). The germline V gene encodes CDR1 SNHLY and CDR2 FYNNEI. There are 14 residues in the CDR3. Trimming left V 3 bases short and J 6 bases short, with 11 bases between. The CDR3 region has the DNA TGTGCCAGCAGTGACCGGACAGCGTCCGGGGAGCTGTTTTTT. It is translated as CASSDRTASGELFF. Full variable domain (rest looked up from reference TRBV2 and TRBJ2-2): EPEVTQTPSHQVTQMGQEVILRCVPISNHLYFYWYRQILGQKVEFLVSFYNNEISEKSEIFDDQFSVERPDGSNFTLKIRSTKLEDSAMYFCASSDRTASGELFFGEGSRLTVL.

The table lists this clone with a count of one. The gene calls are TRBV18 and TRBJ1-4, with TRBD1 as a possible D gene (6 bases). The V gene's germline CDR1 is KGHSH and CDR2 LQKENI. CDR3 length: 15 amino acids. The germline V and J ends were trimmed by 1 base and 3 bases, with 9 bases remaining between them. The CDR3 DNA sequence: TGTGCCAGCTCACCACTGGGGGCACCTAATGAAAAACTGTTTTTT. Its protein is CASSPLGAPNEKLFF.

V is TRBV4-3 and J is TRBJ2-3; a weak D match, TRBD2 (6 bases). Trimming removed 0 bases at V and 5 bases at J, with 12 bases between. The germline CDR1 and CDR2 sequences are LGHNA and YSLEER. This CDR3 has 15 amino acids. The CDR3 DNA is TGCGCCAGCAGCCAAGAGTCGGGGAGGATAGATACGCAGTATTTT. It encodes CASSQESGRIDTQYF.

The gene calls are TRBV2 and TRBJ1-5; TRBD1 agrees at 7 bases. The length of the CDR3 is 15 residues. Looked up from germline, CDR1 is SNHLY and CDR2 is FYNNEI. Germline trimming cut 5 bases from V and 4 bases from J; bases unmatched to any gene: 8. The CDR3 is CASSRQGLENQPQHF. In nucleotides, the CDR3 is TGTGCCAGCAGTCGACAGGGTTTGGAGAATCAGCCCCAGCATTTT. Filled out from reference TRBV2 and TRBJ1-5, the complete variable domain reads EPEVTQTPSHQVTQMGQEVILRCVPISNHLYFYWYRQILGQKVEFLVSFYNNEISEKSEIFDDQFSVERPDGSNFTLKIRSTKLEDSAMYFCASSRQGLENQPQHFGDGTRLSIL.

The gene calls are TRBV27 and TRBJ2-5, with no clear D. V was trimmed by 8 bases and J by 2 bases, leaving 6 bases between them. Per the germline V gene, CDR1 is MNHEY and CDR2 is SMNVEV (reference sequence). The CDR3 extends over 11 amino acids. For the CDR3, the DNA is TGTGCCAGCGTTACACAAGAGACCCAGTACTTC. It codes for CASVTQETQYF.

The chain is built from TRBV7-2 and TRBJ1-6; no definite D call. The germline V gene has CDR1 SGHTA and CDR2 FQGNSA. V lost 6 bases to trimming and J lost 4 bases, with 10 bases between them. The CDR3 is made up of 14 amino acids. CDR3 residues: CASSPGNYNSPLHF. CDR3 in DNA: TGTGCCAGCAGTCCCGGGAATTATAATTCACCCCTCCACTTT.

V gene TRBV29-1 combines with J gene TRBJ2-4, with 7 bases aligning to TRBD1. In germline, CDR1 is SQVTM, CDR2 ANQGSEA. V shed 2 bases, J shed 0 bases, and the junction held 7 bases outside the gene matches. The CDR3 sequence is 16 residues long. The CDR3 here is CSVESADRLAKNIQYF. DNA for the CDR3: TGCAGCGTTGAATCGGCGGACAGGCTAGCCAAAAACATTCAGTACTTC.

This chain connects TRBV2 to TRBJ1-6; D gene uncertain. This CDR3 is built from 13 residues. Germline V gives CDR1 SNHLY, CDR2 FYNNEI. Trimming shortened V by 3 bases and J by 9 bases, and 9 bases separated the two germline ends. The CDR3 DNA reads TGTGCCAGCAGTGAGAGCGTCGGTTCACCCCTCCACTTT. Its protein product is CASSESVGSPLHF. Variable domain in full (rest from reference TRBV2 and TRBJ1-6): EPEVTQTPSHQVTQMGQEVILRCVPISNHLYFYWYRQILGQKVEFLVSFYNNEISEKSEIFDDQFSVERPDGSNFTLKIRSTKLEDSAMYFCASSESVGSPLHFGNGTRLTVT.

The rearrangement uses TRBV6-6 and TRBJ1-1; D uncertain. This CDR3 spans 15 amino acids. Germline assignment: CDR1 MNHNY and CDR2 SVGAGI (reference sequence). V lost 0 bases to trimming and J lost 0 bases, with 8 bases between them. CDR3 protein: CASSYSPGLNTEAFF. As DNA, the CDR3 is TGTGCCAGCAGTTACTCACCGGGATTGAACACTGAAGCTTTCTTT.

V usage is TRBV5-1 and J usage is TRBJ2-5; TRBD1 matches at 7 bases. Per germline, CDR1 SGHRS and CDR2 YFSETQ. The CDR3 has 13 amino acids. V trimming: 7 bases; J trimming: 4 bases; junction bases outside the gene matches: 7. CDR3 nucleotide sequence: TGCGCCAGCCGGACAGGCAAAGGAGAGACCCAGTACTTC. Protein: CASRTGKGETQYF.